This T cell receptor (beta chain) was sequenced for a study of beta chain features in type 1 diabetes. Regarding the study as a whole: When Type 1 diabetes patients were examined, their TCRB CDR3s proved moderately but significantly shorter in all four CD4+ subsets.

V was clipped by 3 bases and J by 4 bases; unmatched bases: 7. Germline V gene lookup returns CDR1 LGHNA and CDR2 YSLEER. The CDR3 runs to 16 residues. This clone has only a few counts. The antigen remains undetermined. Since all of the isolated RNA was reverse transcribed, expressed TCRB transcripts were what got sequenced. Here immunoSEQ multiplex PCR was the method, and the copy in TCRdb shows in-frame clones only, minus some. The data show about 360,000 clones, roughly 13% seen once. The sequence was obtained from a woman aged 18-30 years with type 1 diabetes. This rearrangement joins TRBV4-3 to TRBJ2-1; 9 bases map to TRBD2. The sequencing input was naive CD4+ T cells from blood. The DNA of the CDR3 is TGCGCCAGCAGCCACTCCCTAGCGGGGACGTACAATGAGCAGTTCTTC. It yields the protein CASSHSLAGTYNEQFF.